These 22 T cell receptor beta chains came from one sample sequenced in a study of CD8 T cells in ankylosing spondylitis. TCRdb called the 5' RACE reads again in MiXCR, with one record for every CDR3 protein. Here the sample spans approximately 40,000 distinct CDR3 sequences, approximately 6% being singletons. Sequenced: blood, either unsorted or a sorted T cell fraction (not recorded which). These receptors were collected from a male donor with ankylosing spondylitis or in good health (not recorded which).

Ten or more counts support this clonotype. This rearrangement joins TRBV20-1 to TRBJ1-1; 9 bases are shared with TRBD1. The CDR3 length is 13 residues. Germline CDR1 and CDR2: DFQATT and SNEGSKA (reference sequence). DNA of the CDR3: TGCAGGGGAGGGGACAGGGATGGAACTGAAGCTTTCTTT. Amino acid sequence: CRGGDRDGTEAFF.

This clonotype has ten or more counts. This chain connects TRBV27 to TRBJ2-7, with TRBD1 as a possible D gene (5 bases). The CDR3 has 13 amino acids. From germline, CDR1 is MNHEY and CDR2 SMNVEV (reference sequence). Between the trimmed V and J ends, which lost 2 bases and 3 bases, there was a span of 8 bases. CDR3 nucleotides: TGTGCCAGCAGTTTAGGGGCTAGCTACGAGCAGTACTTC. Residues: CASSLGASYEQYF.

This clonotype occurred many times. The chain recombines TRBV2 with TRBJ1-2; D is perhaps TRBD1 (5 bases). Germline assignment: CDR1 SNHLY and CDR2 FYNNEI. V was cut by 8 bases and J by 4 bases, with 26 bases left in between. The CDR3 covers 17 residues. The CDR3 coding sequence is TGTGCCAGCGAACAGGCAGACCACAGAGTCTGGCTCTATGGCTACACCTTC. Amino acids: CASEQADHRVWLYGYTF.

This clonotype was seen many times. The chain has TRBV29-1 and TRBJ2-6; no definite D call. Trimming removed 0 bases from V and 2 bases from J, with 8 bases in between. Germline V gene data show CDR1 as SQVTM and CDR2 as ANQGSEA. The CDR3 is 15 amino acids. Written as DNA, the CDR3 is TGCAGCGTTGAAGACCTCCCCGCTGGGGCCAACGTCCTGACTTTC. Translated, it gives CSVEDLPAGANVLTF.

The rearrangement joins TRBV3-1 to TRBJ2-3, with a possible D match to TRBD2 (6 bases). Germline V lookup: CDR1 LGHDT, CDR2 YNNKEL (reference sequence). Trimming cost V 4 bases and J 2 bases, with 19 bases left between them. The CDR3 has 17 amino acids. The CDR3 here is CASSPLEAGPNTDTQYF. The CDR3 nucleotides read TGTGCCAGCAGCCCCCTGGAAGCGGGTCCTAACACAGATACGCAGTATTTT.

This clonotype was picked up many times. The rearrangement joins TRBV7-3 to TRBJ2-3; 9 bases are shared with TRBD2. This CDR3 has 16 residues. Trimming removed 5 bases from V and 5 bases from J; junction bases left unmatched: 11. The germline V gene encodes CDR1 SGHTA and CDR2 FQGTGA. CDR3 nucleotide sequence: TGTGCCAGCAGCCCCCCCTCAGCGGGAGGAGTAGATACGCAGTATTTT. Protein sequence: CASSPPSAGGVDTQYF.

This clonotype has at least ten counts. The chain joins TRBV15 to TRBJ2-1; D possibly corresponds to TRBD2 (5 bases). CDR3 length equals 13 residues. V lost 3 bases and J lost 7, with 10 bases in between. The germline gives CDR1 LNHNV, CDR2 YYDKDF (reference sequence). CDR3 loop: CATSRGGENEQFF. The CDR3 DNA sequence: TGTGCCACCAGCAGGGGTGGGGAGAATGAGCAGTTCTTC.

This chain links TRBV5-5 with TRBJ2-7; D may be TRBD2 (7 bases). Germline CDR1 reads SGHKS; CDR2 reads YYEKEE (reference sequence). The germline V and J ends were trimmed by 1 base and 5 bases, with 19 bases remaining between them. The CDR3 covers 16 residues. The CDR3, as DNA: TGTGCCAGCAGCTTGTTCGGGGGGCGCATGTGGGACGAGCAGTACTTC. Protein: CASSLFGGRMWDEQYF.

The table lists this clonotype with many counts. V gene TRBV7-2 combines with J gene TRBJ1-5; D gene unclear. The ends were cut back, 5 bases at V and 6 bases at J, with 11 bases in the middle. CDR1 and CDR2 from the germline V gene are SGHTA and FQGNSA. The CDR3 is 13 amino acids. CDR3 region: CASSRGEVQPQHF. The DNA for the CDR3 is TGTGCCAGCAGCCGAGGCGAAGTTCAGCCCCAGCATTTT.

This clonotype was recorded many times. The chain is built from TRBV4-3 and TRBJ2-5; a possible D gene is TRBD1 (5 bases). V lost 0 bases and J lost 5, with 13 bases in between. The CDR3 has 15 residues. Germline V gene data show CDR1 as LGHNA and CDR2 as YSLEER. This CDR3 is CASSQDRQRVETQYF. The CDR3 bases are TGCGCCAGCAGCCAAGATAGACAGCGCGTGGAGACCCAGTACTTC.

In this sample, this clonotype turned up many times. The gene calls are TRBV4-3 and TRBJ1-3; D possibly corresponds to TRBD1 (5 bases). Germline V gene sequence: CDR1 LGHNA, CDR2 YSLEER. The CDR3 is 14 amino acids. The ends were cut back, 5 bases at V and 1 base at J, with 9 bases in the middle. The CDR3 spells CASSMGTSGNTIYF. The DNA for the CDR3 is TGCGCCAGCAGCATGGGGACTTCTGGAAACACCATATATTTT.

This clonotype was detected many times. CDR3 sequence reads: CSGSFVGETQYF. The DNA for the CDR3 is TGCAGCGGGTCTTTCGTAGGGGAGACCCAGTACTTC. V is TRBV29-1 and J is TRBJ2-5; no firm D call. Germline CDR1 is SQVTM and CDR2 is ANQGSEA. Trimming took 7 bases from V and 5 from J, leaving 14 bases between them. The CDR3 loop spans 12 amino acids.

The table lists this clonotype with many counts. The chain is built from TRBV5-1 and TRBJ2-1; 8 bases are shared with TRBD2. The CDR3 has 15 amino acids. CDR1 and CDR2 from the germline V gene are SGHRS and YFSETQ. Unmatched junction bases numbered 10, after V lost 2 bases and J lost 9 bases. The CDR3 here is CASSFPRGRSVEQFF. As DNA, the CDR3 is TGCGCCAGCAGCTTCCCCCGCGGGAGGAGTGTTGAGCAGTTCTTC. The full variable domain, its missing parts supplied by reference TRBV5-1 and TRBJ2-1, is KAGVTQTPRYLIKTRGQQVTLSCSPISGHRSVSWYQQTPGQGLQFLFEYFSETQRNKGNFPGRFSGRQFSNSRSEMNVSTLELGDSALYLCASSFPRGRSVEQFFGPGTRLTVL.

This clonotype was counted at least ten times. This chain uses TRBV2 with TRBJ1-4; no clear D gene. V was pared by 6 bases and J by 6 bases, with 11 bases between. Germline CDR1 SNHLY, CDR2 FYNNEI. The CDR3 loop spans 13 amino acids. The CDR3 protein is CASRGQLHEKLFF. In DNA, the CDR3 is TGTGCCAGCAGAGGGCAGCTACATGAAAAACTGTTTTTT. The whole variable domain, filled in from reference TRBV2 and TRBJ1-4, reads EPEVTQTPSHQVTQMGQEVILRCVPISNHLYFYWYRQILGQKVEFLVSFYNNEISEKSEIFDDQFSVERPDGSNFTLKIRSTKLEDSAMYFCASRGQLHEKLFFGSGTQLSVL.

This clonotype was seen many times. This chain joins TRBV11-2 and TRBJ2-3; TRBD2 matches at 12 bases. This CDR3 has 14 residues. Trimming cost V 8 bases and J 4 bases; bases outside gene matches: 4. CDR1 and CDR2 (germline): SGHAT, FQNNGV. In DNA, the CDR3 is TGTGCCAGCGGACTAGCGGGAAGGCCAGATACGCAGTATTTT. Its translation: CASGLAGRPDTQYF.

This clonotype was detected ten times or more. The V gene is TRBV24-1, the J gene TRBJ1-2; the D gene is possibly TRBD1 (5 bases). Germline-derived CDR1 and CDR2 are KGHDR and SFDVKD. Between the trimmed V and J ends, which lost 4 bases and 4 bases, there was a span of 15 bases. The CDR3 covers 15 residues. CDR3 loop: CATSDPGQAFYGYTF. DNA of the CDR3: TGTGCCACCAGTGACCCGGGGCAAGCCTTCTATGGCTACACCTTC.

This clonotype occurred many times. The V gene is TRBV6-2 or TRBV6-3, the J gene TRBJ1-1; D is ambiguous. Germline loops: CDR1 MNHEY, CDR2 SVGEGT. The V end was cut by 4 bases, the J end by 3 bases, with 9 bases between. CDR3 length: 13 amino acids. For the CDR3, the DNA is TGTGCCAGCAGTTCCCAGTGGTACACTGAAGCTTTCTTT. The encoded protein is CASSSQWYTEAFF.

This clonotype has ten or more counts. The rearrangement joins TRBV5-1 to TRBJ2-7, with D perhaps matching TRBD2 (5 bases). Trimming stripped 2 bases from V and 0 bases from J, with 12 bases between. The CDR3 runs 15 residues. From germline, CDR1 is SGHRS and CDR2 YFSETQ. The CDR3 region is CASSFIGGSSYEQYF. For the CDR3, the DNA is TGCGCCAGCAGCTTTATAGGTGGGAGCTCCTACGAGCAGTACTTC. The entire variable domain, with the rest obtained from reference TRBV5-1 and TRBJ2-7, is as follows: KAGVTQTPRYLIKTRGQQVTLSCSPISGHRSVSWYQQTPGQGLQFLFEYFSETQRNKGNFPGRFSGRQFSNSRSEMNVSTLELGDSALYLCASSFIGGSSYEQYFGPGTRLTVT.

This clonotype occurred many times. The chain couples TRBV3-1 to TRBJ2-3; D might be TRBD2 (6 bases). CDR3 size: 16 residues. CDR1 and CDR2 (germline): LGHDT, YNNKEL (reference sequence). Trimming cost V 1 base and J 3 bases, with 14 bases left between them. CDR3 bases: TGTGCCAGCAGCCAAGTGCTAGCGTCACAGACAGATACGCAGTATTTT. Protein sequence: CASSQVLASQTDTQYF.

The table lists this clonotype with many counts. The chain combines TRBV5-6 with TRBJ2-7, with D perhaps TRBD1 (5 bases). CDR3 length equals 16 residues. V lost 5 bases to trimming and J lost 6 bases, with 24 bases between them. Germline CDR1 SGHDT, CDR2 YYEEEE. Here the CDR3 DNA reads TGTGCCAGCAGTCTTGGGGCCGACCAACACCAGATCGAGCAGTACTTC. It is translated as CASSLGADQHQIEQYF.

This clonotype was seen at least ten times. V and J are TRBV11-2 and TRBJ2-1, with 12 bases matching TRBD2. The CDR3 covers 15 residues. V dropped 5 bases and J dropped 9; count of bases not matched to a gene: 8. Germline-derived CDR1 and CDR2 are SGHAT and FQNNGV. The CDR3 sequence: CASSPRLAGVPEQFF. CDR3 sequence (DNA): TGTGCCAGCAGCCCGCGACTAGCGGGAGTTCCTGAGCAGTTCTTC.

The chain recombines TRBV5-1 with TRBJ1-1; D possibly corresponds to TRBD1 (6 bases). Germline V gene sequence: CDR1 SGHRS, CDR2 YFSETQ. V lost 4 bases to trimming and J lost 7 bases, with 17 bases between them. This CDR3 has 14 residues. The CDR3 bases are TGCGCCAGCAGCGGTGGACAAGGGGGGAATGAAGCTTTCTTT. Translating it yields CASSGGQGGNEAFF.